This T cell receptor beta chain emerged from a study of blood T cell repertoires in COVID-19. Study summary: COVID-19 samples, acute and convalescent, were from the United States, Italy and Spain. Sample material is recorded as cDNA or gDNA derived from T cells, B-cell-depleted T cells, or PBMCs.

In the source study's methods: Estimates of nucleated cell counts were drawn from the amplification of reference gene primers. The table came from immunoSEQ multiplex PCR; TCRdb's copy has only in-frame clones and leaves some out. V and J calls and clone size are those listed in that table; D and trimming were worked out from the DNA. This sample carries 200,000 to 300,000 clones, approximately 85% of them seen once, and the ten largest clones take around an eighth. The ends were cut back, 8 bases at V and 0 bases at J, with 8 bases in the middle. The CDR3 spans 13 residues. Germline CDR1 is SGHTA and CDR2 is FQGNSA.

This receptor was identified in an elderly man with acute or convalescent COVID-19. The rearrangement links TRBV7-2 to TRBJ1-3, with D perhaps TRBD1 (6 bases). The sample was peripheral blood. Here the CDR3 reads CASQGSSGNTIYF. The CDR3 DNA sequence: TGTGCCAGCCAGGGGTCCTCTGGAAACACCATATATTTT.